The 13 T cell receptor beta chains in this list originate from one sample, sequenced in a study of cytomegalovirus exposure and HLA in healthy donors. With 60 Vbeta and 13 Jbeta primers, the PCR was carried out. Produced via immunoSEQ multiplex PCR; TCRdb's table is partial and in-frame only. The table includes about 130,000 clones, roughly 84% detected once. Sequenced sample: PBMCs. These receptor sequences come from a boy between 10 and 17 years old in good health and CMV-seronegative.

V usage is TRBV7-2 and J usage is TRBJ2-5; 8 bases line up with TRBD2. This CDR3 comprises 15 residues. The germline V gene has CDR1 SGHTA and CDR2 FQGNSA. The ends lost 5 bases at V and 4 bases at J; junction bases unmatched: 9. The CDR3 loop is CASSSQRGITETQYF. The CDR3 region has the DNA TGTGCCAGCAGCAGCCAGCGGGGGATCACAGAGACCCAGTACTTC.

V gene TRBV30 combines with J gene TRBJ1-5; 7 bases line up with TRBD1. This CDR3 comprises 12 residues. Germline lookup yields CDR1 GTSNPN and CDR2 SVGIG (reference sequence). Trimming took 7 bases from V and 5 from J; bases not matched to a gene: 5. The CDR3 DNA reads as TGTGCCTTTGGACAGGAGGATCAGCCCCAGCATTTT. This sequence encodes CAFGQEDQPQHF.

The chain combines TRBV18 with TRBJ2-4; D is perhaps TRBD1 (5 bases). Trimming cost V 0 bases and J 0 bases, with 18 bases left between them. The germline gives CDR1 KGHSH, CDR2 LQKENI. CDR3 length: 19 amino acids. The CDR3 region is CASSPPAGSSSLAKNIQYF. CDR3 DNA: TGTGCCAGCTCACCACCGGCAGGGTCCTCATCACTAGCCAAAAACATTCAGTACTTC.

The chain joins TRBV5-1 to TRBJ1-2; 7 positions agree with TRBD1. Germline lookup yields CDR1 SGHRS and CDR2 YFSETQ. CDR3 length equals 14 residues. Trimming cost V 4 bases and J 8 bases; bases outside gene matches: 11. The CDR3 DNA reads as TGCGCCAGCAGCCCGGCGGGACAGCTGGTAGGCTACACCTTC. It is translated as CASSPAGQLVGYTF.

This clone has a single count. The V and J genes are TRBV9 and TRBJ2-7; TRBD2 is a possible D gene (5 bases). CDR3 size: 15 residues. CDR1 SGDLS and CDR2 YYNGEE come from the germline V gene. The V gene lost 4 bases and the J gene lost 5 bases, with 19 bases spanning the gap. The CDR3 bases are TGTGCCAGCAGCTCAATTGGAGGATACGGGGACGAGCAGTACTTC. It specifies CASSSIGGYGDEQYF.

As regards this clone: Likely a read error: the CDR3 ends without its conserved phenylalanine or tryptophan. The chain employs TRBV5-1 and TRBJ2-7; TRBD1 agrees at 10 bases. Germline-derived CDR1 and CDR2 are SGHRS and YFSETQ. After removal of 6 bases from V and 4 bases from J, the junction contained 7 bases not matched to a gene. This CDR3 region has 14 residues. For the CDR3, the DNA is TGCGCCAGCAAACCGGGACAGGGGTTTTACGAGCAGTACATC. Translated, it gives CASKPGQGFYEQYI.

The genes are TRBV19 and TRBJ2-3, with TRBD2 matching 7 bases. The V segment lost 5 bases and the J segment 8 bases; nucleotides outside the gene matches: 7. The CDR3 contains 13 residues. Germline CDR1 is LNHDA and CDR2 is SQIVND (reference sequence). The CDR3 bases are TGTGCCAGTAGTCTCCGGGGGGTGGTTACGCAGTATTTT. Protein product: CASSLRGVVTQYF.

The V call is TRBV7-7, the J call TRBJ2-1, with 7 bases lining up with TRBD1. The V gene's germline CDR1 is SSHAT and CDR2 FNYEAQ (reference sequence). V lost 1 base, J lost 6 bases, and 6 bases stayed unmatched. The CDR3 loop spans 15 amino acids. As DNA, the CDR3 is TGTGCCAGCAGCTTAGGACAGGGTATGGGCAATGAGCAGTTCTTC. This sequence encodes CASSLGQGMGNEQFF. The variable domain in full, completed from reference TRBV7-7 and TRBJ2-1, reads GAGVSQSPRYKVTKRGQDVTLRCDPISSHATLYWYQQALGQGPEFLTYFNYEAQPDKSGLPSDRFSAERPEGSISTLTIQRTEQRDSAMYRCASSLGQGMGNEQFFGPGTRLTVL.

The rearrangement uses TRBV19 and TRBJ2-2, with 7 bases fitting TRBD1. Per the germline V gene, CDR1 is LNHDA and CDR2 is SQIVND (reference sequence). Germline trimming cut 3 bases from V and 2 bases from J; bases unmatched to any gene: 9. This CDR3 comprises 17 residues. The CDR3 sequence is CASSILGTDSNTGELFF. The CDR3 nucleotides are TGTGCCAGTAGTATCCTTGGGACAGACTCAAACACCGGGGAGCTGTTTTTT. The variable domain in full, completed from reference TRBV19 and TRBJ2-2, reads DGGITQSPKYLFRKEGQNVTLSCEQNLNHDAMYWYRQDPGQGLRLIYYSQIVNDFQKGDIAEGYSVSREKKESFPLTVTSAQKNPTAFYLCASSILGTDSNTGELFFGEGSRLTVL.

The chain couples TRBV15 to TRBJ1-6; 7 bases are shared with TRBD1. The junction had 2 bases not matched to a gene; V was cut back by 0 bases and J by 6 bases. Germline V gene sequence: CDR1 LNHNV, CDR2 YYDKDF (reference sequence). This CDR3 is built from 15 residues. CDR3 sequence (DNA): TGTGCCACCAGCAGAGAACAGGGGCGTAATTCACCCCTCCACTTT. Translation gives CATSREQGRNSPLHF.

The chain has TRBV27 and TRBJ1-5; D ambiguous. The CDR3 length is 15 residues. Trimming took off 1 base at V and 2 bases at J, with 9 bases between the two ends. The germline CDR1 and CDR2 sequences are MNHEY and SMNVEV (reference sequence). In nucleotides, the CDR3 is TGTGCCAGCAGTTTATTAGGTCAGGGCAATCAGCCCCAGCATTTT. Encoded protein: CASSLLGQGNQPQHF.

This clone was seen only once. At one end the junction does not follow the germline gene, possibly because of a read error. This chain's CDR3 is CASSLGQGDFYGYPF. For the CDR3, the DNA is TGCGCCAGCAGCTTGGGACAGGGTGACTTTTATGGCTACCCCTTC. This sequence joins TRBV5-1 and TRBJ1-2; 7 bases agree with TRBD1. The CDR3 is 15 residues long. Germline CDR1 is SGHRS and CDR2 is YFSETQ. Based on the CDR3 plus reference TRBV5-1 and TRBJ1-2, the full variable domain is KAGVTQTPRYLIKTRGQQVTLSCSPISGHRSVSWYQQTPGQGLQFLFEYFSETQRNKGNFPGRFSGRQFSNSRSEMNVSTLELGDSALYLCASSLGQGDFYGYPFGSGTRLTVV.

Worth noting for this clone: The sample contains more than one DNA sequence encoding this CDR3. This CDR3 is CASSLQGAGTEAFF. Here the CDR3 DNA reads TGTGCCAGCAGTTTACAGGGGGCAGGTACTGAAGCTTTCTTT. The chain employs TRBV27 and TRBJ1-1; 8 positions match TRBD1. The CDR3 extends over 14 amino acids. After removal of 2 bases from V and 5 bases from J, the junction contained 4 bases not matched to a gene. Germline-derived CDR1 and CDR2 are MNHEY and SMNVEV (reference sequence).